A selection of T cell receptor beta chains follows, all from one sample in a study of cytomegalovirus exposure and HLA in healthy donors. Clones were read by immunoSEQ multiplex PCR, and TCRdb kept only the in-frame ones, dropping some. The data contain about 120,000 clones, over 75% of them singletons. The sequencing input was PBMCs. The source of these receptors is a young man in good health and CMV-seropositive. Both conserved end residues are trimmed from each CDR3. Fields, in order: J gene, V gene, CDR3 protein.

j_call: TRBJ2-2
v_call: TRBV5-4
cdr3_aa: ASSQYLGAGGELF

j_call: TRBJ2-6
v_call: TRBV6-5
cdr3_aa: ASSYSWSPGANGLT

j_call: TRBJ1-1
v_call: TRBV28
cdr3_aa: ASSLMGRVGRSSTEAF

j_call: TRBJ1-1
v_call: TRBV5-6
cdr3_aa: ASSPAVNTEAF

j_call: TRBJ1-5
v_call: TRBV18
cdr3_aa: ASSPRGQGVQPQH

j_call: TRBJ2-7
v_call: TRBV19
cdr3_aa: ASSIQGSSYEQY

j_call: TRBJ1-1
v_call: TRBV15
cdr3_aa: ATSGRQGGTAEAF

j_call: TRBJ1-1
v_call: TRBV5-4
cdr3_aa: ASSSGGGRDTEAF

j_call: .
v_call: TRBV10-3
cdr3_aa: AIRGTSGITYEQY

j_call: TRBJ2-7
v_call: TRBV6-5
cdr3_aa: ASGGRGLKGEQY

j_call: TRBJ2-1
v_call: TRBV6-6
cdr3_aa: ASRAEDSGQF

j_call: TRBJ1-5
v_call: TRBV19
cdr3_aa: ASSMRGYGNQPQH

j_call: TRBJ1-1
v_call: TRBV2
cdr3_aa: ASRTDSNTEAF

j_call: TRBJ2-2
v_call: TRBV18
cdr3_aa: ASSPQQGAGELF

j_call: TRBJ2-2
v_call: TRBV5-1
cdr3_aa: ASRSDRGMNTGELF

j_call: TRBJ1-1
v_call: TRBV5-1
cdr3_aa: ASSVGQAAEAF

j_call: TRBJ2-1
v_call: TRBV7-6
cdr3_aa: ASSLGGGRVANEQF

j_call: TRBJ2-6
v_call: TRBV19
cdr3_aa: ASTLGLAGASGANGLT

j_call: TRBJ1-3
v_call: TRBV28
cdr3_aa: ASSLGTGGSSGNTIY

j_call: TRBJ1-5
v_call: TRBV19
cdr3_aa: ASSTGVGNQPQH

j_call: TRBJ1-1
v_call: TRBV6-5
cdr3_aa: ASRGAGDTEAF

j_call: TRBJ1-3
v_call: TRBV5-1
cdr3_aa: ASSTGQGNTIY

j_call: TRBJ2-7
v_call: TRBV9
cdr3_aa: ASSKGTLYEQY

j_call: TRBJ2-1
v_call: TRBV2
cdr3_aa: ASTRSGLDATSGYNEQF

j_call: TRBJ2-1
v_call: TRBV30
cdr3_aa: AWNRDRGYNEQF

j_call: TRBJ2-1
v_call: TRBV2
cdr3_aa: ASSQRTGSWNEQF

j_call: TRBJ2-1
v_call: TRBV5-1
cdr3_aa: ASSRKRTSGNNEQF

j_call: TRBJ1-4
v_call: TRBV7-9
cdr3_aa: ASSSPTGVETNEKLF

j_call: TRBJ1-3
v_call: TRBV28
cdr3_aa: ASSHRAGGGNTIY

j_call: TRBJ2-3
v_call: TRBV27
cdr3_aa: ASSSGRVTDTQY

j_call: TRBJ2-4
v_call: TRBV7-3
cdr3_aa: ASSFLRLAGVGTKNIQY

j_call: TRBJ2-2
v_call: TRBV7-3
cdr3_aa: ASSLMAGVGSGELF

j_call: TRBJ1-2
v_call: TRBV6-5
cdr3_aa: ASSSGTGTYGYT

j_call: TRBJ1-1
v_call: TRBV27
cdr3_aa: ASSLRGWSTEAF

j_call: TRBJ2-5
v_call: TRBV13
cdr3_aa: ASSLGAGPQETQY

j_call: TRBJ2-5
v_call: TRBV30
cdr3_aa: AWSVTRGLRETQY

j_call: TRBJ2-7
v_call: TRBV10-2
cdr3_aa: ASSERFGQGLYEQY

j_call: TRBJ2-7
v_call: TRBV18
cdr3_aa: ASSPLAAGGEQY

j_call: TRBJ1-6
v_call: TRBV6-6
cdr3_aa: ASSSEGTVYSPLH

j_call: TRBJ2-5
v_call: TRBV28
cdr3_aa: ASSLQQGLN

j_call: .
v_call: TRBV27
cdr3_aa: ASSSGLAGTYEQY

j_call: TRBJ1-5
v_call: TRBV15
cdr3_aa: ATNPRGDLNQPQH

j_call: TRBJ1-1
v_call: TRBV11-2
cdr3_aa: ASSLSRANTEAF

j_call: TRBJ1-5
v_call: TRBV19
cdr3_aa: ASSSFGNQPQH

j_call: TRBJ1-3
v_call: TRBV7-9
cdr3_aa: ASSFRERAGNTIY

j_call: TRBJ1-3
v_call: TRBV6-5
cdr3_aa: ASSYTGAGNTIY

j_call: TRBJ1-6
v_call: TRBV5-1
cdr3_aa: ASSLGFRDIQRNNSPLH

j_call: TRBJ1-1
v_call: TRBV13
cdr3_aa: ASSSHEAF

j_call: TRBJ2-2
v_call: TRBV19
cdr3_aa: ASNFDRADTGELF

j_call: TRBJ2-7
v_call: TRBV27
cdr3_aa: ASTSPKAGTYEQY

j_call: TRBJ1-3
v_call: TRBV5-1
cdr3_aa: ASSPIPQSTDSSGNTIY

j_call: TRBJ1-5
v_call: TRBV6-5
cdr3_aa: ASSYNGVVSNQPQH

j_call: TRBJ2-1
v_call: TRBV5-8
cdr3_aa: ASSLAGSPYNEQF

j_call: TRBJ1-3
v_call: TRBV14
cdr3_aa: ASSQEQGYGNTIY

j_call: TRBJ2-4
v_call: TRBV5-4
cdr3_aa: ASSWIPGLPLDIQY

j_call: TRBJ1-4
v_call: TRBV5-1
cdr3_aa: ASRGQGRLTGYSNEKLF

j_call: TRBJ2-2
v_call: TRBV5-1
cdr3_aa: ASSYSGHNTGELF

j_call: TRBJ2-7
v_call: TRBV6-5
cdr3_aa: ASSVRAYEQY

j_call: TRBJ2-2
v_call: TRBV6-5
cdr3_aa: ASSRSGELF